The entry below describes one TCR beta chain. Its cognate antigen is unknown. From germline, CDR1 is SGDLS and CDR2 YYNGEE. Trimming took 1 base from V and 6 from J; bases not matched to a gene: 1. CDR3 length equals 14 residues. This entry comes from a study of regulatory T cells in long-lasting Graves disease. Whole-study context: Prior antithyroid drug treatment in newly diagnosed Graves' patients lasted under 3 months. Study conclusions and caveats: New patients shared more than 750 public clonotypes, fewer than the approximately 2,500 shared by persistent patients. The TCR repertoire of persistent Graves' patients was less diverse than that of newly diagnosed ones.

As for time point: newly diagnosed GD, antithyroid drugs for less than 3 months. PBMCs were the source of the RNA used for TCR sequencing. iRepertoire HTBI primers and Arm-PCR of CDR3 regions built TCR beta libraries. TCRdb re-called the multiplex PCR reads through MiXCR, storing one row per CDR3 protein. Among approximately 440,000 distinct CDR3 sequences listed, 15% to 20% were seen once. These same records also appear under a second study, on T cells in Graves' hyperthyroidism and ophthalmopathy. From that paper: Uncontrolled infections, other autoimmune diseases, pregnancy or lactation led to exclusion of patients.

This sample comprised peripheral blood mononuclear cells (PBMCs), obtained at new diagnosis, from a patient treated with antithyroid drugs. The chain couples TRBV9 to TRBJ2-1, with TRBD2 identical over 10 bases. The TCR was taken from a man in his forties or fifties with Graves disease. As DNA, the CDR3 is TGTGCCAGCAGCGTAACTAGCGGGACCAATGAGCAGTTCTTC. Amino acids: CASSVTSGTNEQFF.